The next 25 T cell receptor beta chains were all read from a single sample in a study of graft-versus-host responses after intestinal transplantation (TCRdb year 2021). Dithiothreitol, EDTA incubations and collagenase D digestion were used to isolate intraepithelial and lamina propria lymphocytes from graft specimens. The library came from the immunoSEQ multiplex PCR assay. TCRdb stores this immuneACCESS table with in-frame sequences only. Part of the clones is absent; in the studies checked, under half of the shortfall reflects unresolved V genes, and no reason is known for the rest. The sample records approximately 11,000 clones, about 80% of which are singletons. 10% of the sample comes from the top ten. The sequenced sample was ileum tissue, obtained 23 days after intestinal transplant. The receptors come from a human patient who received an intestinal transplant, so some T cells may come from the graft donor.

The genes are TRBV9 and TRBJ2-3, with D possibly being TRBD1 or TRBD2 (5 bases each). V lost 6 bases, J lost 2 bases, and 16 bases lay in between. CDR1 SGDLS and CDR2 YYNGEE come from the germline V gene. The CDR3 totals 15 residues. The CDR3 region has the DNA TGTGCCAGCACCCTGACGGGGCGGATCACAGATACGCAGTATTTT. Amino acids: CASTLTGRITDTQYF.

The CDR3 DNA sequence: TGTGCCAGCAGCTTAATCCTACCGGTAAACCAAGAGACCCAGTACTTC. Protein: CASSLILPVNQETQYF. The chain joins TRBV7-6 to TRBJ2-5; D is unclear. V was shortened by 2 bases and J by 0 bases, with 13 bases between the two germline ends. The germline CDR1 and CDR2 sequences are SGHVS and FNYEAQ. This CDR3 has 16 amino acids.

The chain joins TRBV13 to TRBJ1-1; unclear D gene. V was shortened by 5 bases and J by 5 bases, with 9 bases between the two germline ends. This CDR3 comprises 12 residues. CDR1 is PRHDT and CDR2 is FYEKMQ in the germline V gene (reference sequence). The DNA for the CDR3 is TGTGCCAGCAGCCACGGACGGACTGAAGCTTTCTTT. Translation gives CASSHGRTEAFF.

DNA of the CDR3: TGCGCCAGCAGCCAATTCATCGGGACAGGGTACGAGCAGTACTTC. This codes for CASSQFIGTGYEQYF. The J gene is TRBJ2-7, the V gene TRBV4-1, with TRBD1 matching over 9 bases. V was clipped by 2 bases and J by 4 bases; unmatched bases: 6. In germline, CDR1 is MGHRA, CDR2 YSYEKL. The CDR3 loop spans 15 amino acids.

V is TRBV19 and J is TRBJ2-5; D is perhaps TRBD1 (5 bases). With the DNA end fitting TRBJ2-7 better, the J assignment may be wrong. This CDR3 has 14 amino acids. Germline V gene sequence: CDR1 LNHDA, CDR2 SQIVND (reference sequence). The chain's CDR3 is CASKPQGRSYEQYF. DNA of the CDR3: TGTGCCAGTAAGCCCCAGGGAAGGTCCTACGAGCAGTACTTC.

The rearrangement uses TRBV18 and TRBJ1-2; no firm D call. The CDR3 consists of 13 residues. Trimming cost V 3 bases and J 5 bases, with 10 bases left between them. CDR1 KGHSH and CDR2 LQKENI come from the germline V gene. CDR3 DNA: TGTGCCAGCTCACCCATACGAGGGTATGGCTACACCTTC. Amino acid sequence: CASSPIRGYGYTF.

This rearrangement joins TRBV28 to TRBJ1-5; no definite D call. V shed 4 bases and J shed 3 bases, with 19 bases lying between them. The CDR3 runs to 17 residues. Germline values: CDR1 MDHEN, CDR2 SYDVKM. The CDR3 here is CASSSLSMVRYNQPQHF. CDR3 nucleotide sequence: TGTGCCAGCAGTTCCCTTTCGATGGTAAGATACAATCAGCCCCAGCATTTT.

V gene TRBV6-6 combines with J gene TRBJ2-5; tentative D call: TRBD2 (6 bases). The better agreement between TRBJ2-7 and the DNA end casts doubt on the J call. There are 16 residues in the CDR3. Per germline, CDR1 MNHNY and CDR2 SVGAGI (reference sequence). CDR3 DNA: TGTGCCAGCAGTTACTCGTGGGGCGGGACCACCTACGAGCAGTACTTC. Amino acid sequence: CASSYSWGGTTYEQYF.

The chain uses TRBV7-9 and TRBJ2-1; the D gene is possibly TRBD2 (6 bases). Trimming cost V 6 bases and J 10 bases, with 19 bases left between them. The CDR3 consists of 14 residues. Germline CDR1 and CDR2: SEHNR and FQNEAQ (reference sequence). CDR3 region: CASRSGTPRGEQFF. In DNA, the CDR3 is TGTGCCAGCAGGTCCGGGACTCCCCGTGGGGAGCAGTTCTTC.

The gene calls are TRBV5-6 and TRBJ1-3; TRBD1 is a possible D gene (5 bases). The CDR3 runs to 15 residues. Trimming removed 0 bases from V and 3 bases from J, with 10 bases in between. The V gene's germline CDR1 is SGHDT and CDR2 YYEEEE. CDR3 sequence reads: CASSLGQGFGNTIYF. CDR3 bases: TGTGCCAGCAGCTTGGGGCAGGGCTTTGGAAACACCATATATTTT. The complete variable domain, with remaining parts taken from reference TRBV5-6 and TRBJ1-3, reads DAGVTQSPTHLIKTRGQQVTLRCSPKSGHDTVSWYQQALGQGPQFIFQYYEEEERQRGNFPDRFSGHQFPNYSSELNVNALLLGDSALYLCASSLGQGFGNTIYFGEGSWLTVV.

The chain combines TRBV2 with TRBJ1-5; D is possibly TRBD1 (5 bases). The CDR3 length is 16 residues. The germline V gene has CDR1 SNHLY and CDR2 FYNNEI. The V end was cut by 6 bases, the J end by 3 bases, with 18 bases between. The DNA of the CDR3 is TGTGCCAGCAGAGAAAGAGGGGCCAATCCCAATCAGCCCCAGCATTTT. Translated: CASRERGANPNQPQHF.

V gene TRBV4-2 combines with J gene TRBJ1-2; possible D gene TRBD1, 6 bases. The CDR3 runs 12 residues. Germline V gene data show CDR1 as LGHNA and CDR2 as YNFKEQ. Deletions cut 3 bases from V and 8 bases from J, with 10 bases between. The CDR3 region is CASSQPGVGYTF. The CDR3 DNA sequence: TGTGCCAGCAGCCAGCCAGGGGTCGGCTACACCTTC.

The J gene is TRBJ2-7, the V gene TRBV4-1; 10 nucleotides align to TRBD2. The CDR3 spans 16 residues. In germline, CDR1 is MGHRA, CDR2 YSYEKL. V was pared by 1 base and J by 7 bases, with 10 bases of the junction left unmatched. In nucleotides, the CDR3 is TGCGCCAGCAGCCAAGGGACTAGCGGACTTCTTCGGGAGCAGTACTTC. It is translated as CASSQGTSGLLREQYF.

CDR3 in DNA: TGTGCCAGCGCAGGGGGCGGAACTGAAGCTTTCTTT. It is translated as CASAGGGTEAFF. V and J are TRBV6-5 and TRBJ1-1; 8 bases match TRBD1. CDR3 length: 12 amino acids. The V gene's germline CDR1 is MNHEY and CDR2 SVGAGI. J was trimmed by 5 bases and V by 8 bases; bases with no gene match: 4.

This chain joins TRBV5-1 and TRBJ2-3; a possible D gene is TRBD2 (5 bases). V was pared by 4 bases and J by 8 bases, with 11 bases between. Germline lookup yields CDR1 SGHRS and CDR2 YFSETQ. The CDR3 is made up of 12 amino acids. For the CDR3, the DNA is TGCGCCAGCAGCGCCCGAGGGAGTACGCAGTATTTT. This encodes CASSARGSTQYF.

The chain couples TRBV4-3 to TRBJ1-2; no clear D gene. Trimming cost V 5 bases and J 0 bases, with 13 bases left between them. Looked up from germline, CDR1 is LGHNA and CDR2 is YSLEER. The CDR3 sequence is 15 residues long. The CDR3 sequence is CASSYEQSTNYGYTF. The CDR3 bases are TGCGCCAGCAGCTATGAACAGTCAACTAACTATGGCTACACCTTC.

The rearrangement uses TRBV5-1 and TRBJ2-7, with TRBD2 matching over 11 bases. This CDR3 has 15 residues. From germline, CDR1 is SGHRS and CDR2 YFSETQ. V shed 4 bases, J shed 2 bases, and the junction held 5 bases outside the gene matches. The CDR3: CASSVQGLAAYEQYF. CDR3 in DNA: TGCGCCAGCAGCGTTCAGGGACTAGCGGCCTACGAGCAGTACTTC. The entire variable domain, with the rest obtained from reference TRBV5-1 and TRBJ2-7, is as follows: KAGVTQTPRYLIKTRGQQVTLSCSPISGHRSVSWYQQTPGQGLQFLFEYFSETQRNKGNFPGRFSGRQFSNSRSEMNVSTLELGDSALYLCASSVQGLAAYEQYFGPGTRLTVT.

The rearrangement joins TRBV29-1 to TRBJ1-1, with D maybe TRBD1 (5 bases). From germline, CDR1 is SQVTM and CDR2 ANQGSEA. Deletions cut 8 bases from V and 1 base from J, with 11 bases between. The CDR3 extends over 12 amino acids. CDR3 sequence: CSSGLPNTEAFF. The CDR3 nucleotides are TGCAGCTCGGGACTCCCGAACACTGAAGCTTTCTTT.

V is TRBV5-6 and J is TRBJ2-5, with 9 bases aligning to TRBD1. CDR3 length: 15 residues. Trimming cost V 4 bases and J 4 bases; bases outside gene matches: 8. The germline V gene has CDR1 SGHDT and CDR2 YYEEEE. The CDR3 loop reads CASSPGQGKGETQYF. For the CDR3, the DNA is TGTGCCAGCAGCCCGGGACAGGGAAAAGGAGAGACCCAGTACTTC.

J is TRBJ1-6 and V is TRBV5-1; TRBD1 aligns across 7 bases. CDR1 and CDR2 from the germline V gene are SGHRS and YFSETQ. Unmatched junction bases numbered 7, after V lost 0 bases and J lost 10 bases. CDR3 length equals 15 residues. CDR3 DNA: TGCGCCAGCAGCTTGGCCGACAGGGAAAGATCACCCCTCCACTTT. As protein: CASSLADRERSPLHF.

The CDR3 spells CASSLGRDLALAKNIQYF. CDR3 coding DNA: TGCGCCAGCAGCTTGGGGCGGGACCTGGCCCTAGCCAAAAACATTCAGTACTTC. V is TRBV5-1 and J is TRBJ2-4; D might be TRBD2 (6 bases). V lost 0 bases, J lost 0 bases, and 16 bases lay in between. This CDR3 spans 18 amino acids. From germline, CDR1 is SGHRS and CDR2 YFSETQ.

The J gene is TRBJ1-2, the V gene TRBV4-1, with D uncertain. V was pared by 0 bases and J by 5 bases, with 7 bases between. The CDR3 has 13 residues. Germline V CDR1 and CDR2: MGHRA, YSYEKL. This chain's CDR3 is CASSQDRRYGYTF. CDR3 DNA sequence: TGCGCCAGCAGCCAAGACAGGAGGTATGGCTACACCTTC.

This chain connects TRBV4-2 to TRBJ2-1; 9 bases are shared with TRBD2. CDR1 and CDR2 (germline): LGHNA, YNFKEQ. This CDR3 is 17 amino acids long. V lost 0 bases to trimming and J lost 6 bases; unmatched junction nucleotides: 9. The CDR3, as DNA: TGTGCCAGCAGCCAAGATATTAGCGGGAGACGGGGCAATGAGCAGTTCTTC. Its translation is CASSQDISGRRGNEQFF.

This sequence joins TRBV11-2 and TRBJ2-7, with D unclear. V lost 4 bases and J 6 bases, leaving 22 bases between the germline ends. The CDR3 is 16 residues long. Germline values: CDR1 SGHAT, CDR2 FQNNGV. DNA of the CDR3: TGTGCCAGCAGCTATAGGTGGACGGCCTTGGAAAGCGAGCAGTACTTC. Translating gives CASSYRWTALESEQYF.

The chain has TRBV6-5 and TRBJ1-1; no clear D. The CDR3 loop spans 14 amino acids. Germline values: CDR1 MNHEY, CDR2 SVGAGI. The V end lost 5 bases, the J end lost 1 base, and 11 bases lay between the germline ends. Written as DNA, the CDR3 is TGTGCCAGCAGTGTGCCGGTGGAGAACACTGAAGCTTTCTTT. Translated: CASSVPVENTEAFF.